Shown below are 32 T cell receptor beta chains from a single sample sequenced in a study of beta chain features in type 1 diabetes. Study results and limitations: People with Type 1 diabetes carried modestly yet significantly shorter TCRB CDR3s in all four CD4+ subsets.

Expressed TCRB transcripts were sequenced because the isolated RNA had all been reverse transcribed beforehand. Some clones are missing from TCRdb's copy, which holds only in-frame ones; the method was immunoSEQ multiplex PCR. This table has some 640,000 clones, over 11% appearing once. The antigens for these receptors are not known. What was sequenced was naive CD4+ T cells from blood. Receptors were obtained from a man in his late teens or twenties with type 1 diabetes.

This clone came up a few times. The chain links TRBV29-1 to TRBJ2-6, with D maybe TRBD1 (6 bases). The CDR3 is 16 residues long. The V end lost 3 bases, the J end lost 2 bases, and 14 bases lay between the germline ends. The germline V gene has CDR1 SQVTM and CDR2 ANQGSEA. Written as DNA, the CDR3 is TGCAGCGTTGAGTTAGGACAGATCACTGGGGCCAACGTCCTGACTTTC. It encodes CSVELGQITGANVLTF.

V and J are TRBV7-2 and TRBJ2-2; 11 nucleotides line up with TRBD2. The CDR3 runs 14 residues. Germline V CDR1 and CDR2: SGHTA, FQGNSA. V dropped 10 bases and J dropped 2; count of bases not matched to a gene: 3. The CDR3 is CATRLAGNTGELFF. CDR3 nucleotides: TGTGCCACCAGACTAGCGGGAAACACCGGGGAGCTGTTTTTT. The full variable domain, with the rest looked up from reference TRBV7-2 and TRBJ2-2, is GAGVSQSPSNKVTEKGKDVELRCDPISGHTALYWYRQSLGQGLEFLIYFQGNSAPDKSGLPSDRFSAERTGGSVSTLTIQRTQQEDSAVYLCATRLAGNTGELFFGEGSRLTVL.

This clone was detected only a few times. V and J are TRBV11-2 and TRBJ1-5; a weak D match, TRBD1 (5 bases). Trimming removed 5 bases at V and 7 bases at J, with 18 bases between. CDR1 and CDR2 (germline): SGHAT, FQNNGV. This CDR3 comprises 15 residues. The CDR3, as DNA: TGTGCCAGCAGCCACACCCAGGGTAGGGGCCAGCCCCAGCATTTT. Protein product: CASSHTQGRGQPQHF.

The rearrangement joins TRBV9 to TRBJ2-3, with TRBD2 matching 11 bases. The CDR3 length is 18 residues. Germline V gives CDR1 SGDLS, CDR2 YYNGEE. V trimming: 2 bases; J trimming: 1 base; junction bases outside the gene matches: 9. Here the CDR3 reads CASSVRVAGGPGTDTQYF. The DNA for the CDR3 is TGTGCCAGCAGCGTCCGGGTAGCGGGGGGGCCCGGCACAGATACGCAGTATTTT.

This clone was seen a handful of times. This chain joins TRBV6-5 and TRBJ1-2, with 8 bases aligning to TRBD1. Germline V gene lookup returns CDR1 MNHEY and CDR2 SVGAGI. This CDR3 has 13 amino acids. The V and J ends lost 6 bases and 8 bases, in that order; junction bases with no gene match: 8. The CDR3 loop is CASRPPTGGGYTF. The CDR3 DNA is TGTGCCAGCAGACCCCCAACAGGGGGAGGCTACACCTTC.

Comment on this clone: The identical CDR3 is also encoded by other nucleotide sequences in the sample. This chain links TRBV15 with TRBJ2-7, with D hard to call. The CDR3 extends over 12 amino acids. Germline assignment: CDR1 LNHNV and CDR2 YYDKDF (reference sequence). The ends were cut back, 0 bases at V and 6 bases at J, with 6 bases in the middle. CDR3 in amino acids: CATSRDTGEQYF. For the CDR3, the DNA is TGTGCCACCAGCAGAGATACGGGCGAGCAGTACTTC. Full variable domain (remainder filled in from reference TRBV15 and TRBJ2-7): DAMVIQNPRYQVTQFGKPVTLSCSQTLNHNVMYWYQQKSSQAPKLLFHYYDKDFNNEADTPDNFQSRRPNTSFCFLDIRSPGLGDTAMYLCATSRDTGEQYFGPGTRLTVT.

This clone has more than one count but fewer than ten. V usage is TRBV6-4 and J usage is TRBJ2-2; D possibly corresponds to TRBD2 (6 bases). The CDR3 contains 15 residues. From germline, CDR1 is MRHNA and CDR2 SNTAGT. V lost 5 bases to trimming and J lost 3 bases, with 13 bases between them. The CDR3 loop is CASSPLGGDTGELFF. DNA for the CDR3: TGTGCCAGCAGTCCTTTGGGCGGGGACACCGGGGAGCTGTTTTTT.

The V call is TRBV30, the J call TRBJ1-3, with unresolved D. V lost 7 bases and J lost 0, with 7 bases in between. The germline V gene encodes CDR1 GTSNPN and CDR2 SVGIG (reference sequence). CDR3 size: 12 residues. The CDR3 bases are TGTGCCTCTACAGTCTCTGGAAACACCATATATTTT. As protein: CASTVSGNTIYF.

This clone came up a few times. The CDR3 region is CASSLTPGIYEQYF. CDR3 nucleotides: TGCGCCAGCAGCTTGACCCCAGGGATCTACGAGCAGTACTTC. J is TRBJ2-7 and V is TRBV5-1, with D possibly matching TRBD1 (5 bases). Trimming removed 1 base at V and 3 bases at J, with 11 bases between. Germline V gene lookup returns CDR1 SGHRS and CDR2 YFSETQ. The CDR3 spans 14 residues.

This clone appeared a few times. This chain uses TRBV30 with TRBJ2-7; maybe TRBD2 (6 bases). This CDR3 is 12 amino acids long. CDR1 and CDR2 (germline): GTSNPN, SVGIG (reference sequence). Trimming pared 5 bases from V and 7 bases from J, leaving 15 bases between. The CDR3 loop reads CAWRAGRREQYF. CDR3 DNA sequence: TGTGCCTGGCGGGCGGGGAGGAGGGAGCAGTACTTC.

This clone was observed a few times. The gene calls are TRBV4-3 and TRBJ1-3; no definite D call. Looked up from germline, CDR1 is LGHNA and CDR2 is YSLEER. Trimming removed 0 bases at V and 0 bases at J, with 9 bases between. The CDR3 covers 16 residues. The CDR3 here is CASSQEWGTSGNTIYF. CDR3 DNA: TGCGCCAGCAGCCAAGAGTGGGGAACCTCTGGAAACACCATATATTTT.

This clone was detected only a few times. The chain carries TRBV5-1 and TRBJ2-1; 12 bases match TRBD2. Trimming took 0 bases from V and 7 from J; bases not matched to a gene: 5. The CDR3 has 16 amino acids. CDR1 is SGHRS and CDR2 is YFSETQ in the germline V gene. The CDR3 region is CASSLGLAGGPNEQFF. CDR3 nucleotides: TGCGCCAGCAGCTTGGGCCTAGCGGGAGGGCCGAATGAGCAGTTCTTC.

V gene TRBV6-5 combines with J gene TRBJ2-2, with D unresolved. This CDR3 has 14 residues. V lost 4 bases and J 1 base, leaving 7 bases between the germline ends. The germline CDR1 and CDR2 sequences are MNHEY and SVGAGI. CDR3 region: CASSWTKNTGELFF. The CDR3 DNA follows: TGTGCCAGCAGTTGGACCAAGAACACCGGGGAGCTGTTTTTT.

This clone showed up just a few times. The chain links TRBV29-1 to TRBJ2-7; the D is unclear. Germline assignment: CDR1 SQVTM and CDR2 ANQGSEA. CDR3 length equals 16 residues. V lost 4 bases and J lost 3, with 22 bases in between. CDR3 protein: CSVGGTRTGLSYEQYF. The DNA of the CDR3 is TGCAGCGTTGGGGGAACAAGGACCGGTCTGAGCTACGAGCAGTACTTC.

This clone has just a few counts. The rearrangement links TRBV9 to TRBJ1-1; possible D gene TRBD1, 6 bases. The germline CDR1 and CDR2 sequences are SGDLS and YYNGEE. Trimming left V 3 bases short and J 3 bases short, with 18 bases between. This CDR3 comprises 16 residues. CDR3 in DNA: TGTGCCAGCAGCGGCGGACAGACCCCTCCCTACACTGAAGCTTTCTTT. This translates into CASSGGQTPPYTEAFF. The full variable domain, in which reference TRBV9 and TRBJ1-1 provide the parts outside the CDR3, is DSGVTQTPKHLITATGQRVTLRCSPRSGDLSVYWYQQSLDQGLQFLIQYYNGEERAKGNILERFSAQQFPDLHSELNLSSLELGDSALYFCASSGGQTPPYTEAFFGQGTRLTVV.

This clone showed up just a few times. The gene calls are TRBV4-2 and TRBJ1-2; TRBD1 matches 9 bases. V dropped 3 bases and J dropped 5; count of bases not matched to a gene: 7. Germline assignment: CDR1 LGHNA and CDR2 YNFKEQ. The CDR3 is 15 amino acids. For the CDR3, the DNA is TGTGCCAGCAGCCAGGATGGACAGGGGAGATATGGCTACACCTTC. Translated, it gives CASSQDGQGRYGYTF.

This clone was recorded a few times. V usage is TRBV5-1 and J usage is TRBJ2-4, with a weak D call TRBD2 (6 bases). V dropped 0 bases and J dropped 3 bases, with 13 bases sitting between them. This CDR3 contains 16 residues. Germline assignment: CDR1 SGHRS and CDR2 YFSETQ. The CDR3 sequence is CASSLGGPSVKNIQYF. DNA of the CDR3: TGCGCCAGCAGCTTGGGCGGGCCTAGCGTCAAAAACATTCAGTACTTC.

This clone was counted between two and nine times. Since no conserved phenylalanine or tryptophan closes the CDR3, a read error is the likely cause. The DNA is left out, because the CDR3 cannot be placed on it with certainty; the CDR3 is given as TCRdb lists it. The chain combines TRBV29-1 with TRBJ2-7; TRBD1, the D gene given by the table, was not confirmed from the DNA. Germline V gene data show CDR1 as SQVTM and CDR2 as ANQGSEA. Termini included, the CDR3 measures 11 amino acids. The CDR3 sequence is CSVEDGAGYGI.

On this clone itself: Additional DNA sequences in this sample encode the identical CDR3. The chain has TRBV30 and TRBJ1-2; TRBD1 might be the D (5 bases). Trimming shortened V by 2 bases and J by 4 bases, and 8 bases separated the two germline ends. This CDR3 has 12 amino acids. From germline, CDR1 is GTSNPN and CDR2 SVGIG (reference sequence). The CDR3 sequence: CAWSPDSYGYTF. The CDR3 DNA is TGTGCCTGGAGTCCAGACAGCTATGGCTACACCTTC.

This clone appeared a few times. The gene calls are TRBV28 and TRBJ2-5; 7 nucleotides align to TRBD1. V lost 6 bases to trimming and J lost 4 bases; unmatched junction nucleotides: 8. This CDR3 region has 14 residues. Looked up from germline, CDR1 is MDHEN and CDR2 is SYDVKM. Written as DNA, the CDR3 is TGTGCCAGCAGCCGACGGACAGGTGGAGAGACCCAGTACTTC. Protein product: CASSRRTGGETQYF.

This chain joins TRBV7-3 and TRBJ2-7; no reliable D call. The V gene's germline CDR1 is SGHTA and CDR2 FQGTGA. The CDR3 consists of 15 residues. Between the trimmed V and J ends, which lost 5 bases and 3 bases, there was a span of 17 bases. The CDR3 loop is CASSQRPGPDYEQYF. As DNA, the CDR3 is TGTGCCAGCAGCCAGCGCCCCGGCCCGGACTACGAGCAGTACTTC.

The V and J genes are TRBV30 and TRBJ1-6; no clear D. CDR1 is GTSNPN, CDR2 SVGIG, per germline (reference sequence). The CDR3 sequence is 12 residues long. Trimming cost V 4 bases and J 3 bases, with 4 bases left between them. The CDR3 DNA follows: TGTGCCTGGATTAGCTATAATTCACCCCTCCACTTT. This encodes CAWISYNSPLHF.

There are a few counts of this clone. The chain couples TRBV28 to TRBJ2-7; D is ambiguous. The CDR3 is 14 residues long. CDR1 MDHEN and CDR2 SYDVKM come from the germline V gene. Between the trimmed V and J ends, which lost 2 bases and 0 bases, there was a span of 8 bases. CDR3 DNA: TGTGCCAGCAGTTTACCTTACAACTCCTACGAGCAGTACTTC. Residues: CASSLPYNSYEQYF. The whole variable domain, filled in from reference TRBV28 and TRBJ2-7, reads DVKVTQSSRYLVKRTGEKVFLECVQDMDHENMFWYRQDPGLGLRLIYFSYDVKMKEKGDIPEGYSVSREKKERFSLILESASTNQTSMYLCASSLPYNSYEQYFGPGTRLTVT.

The chain uses TRBV5-1 and TRBJ1-5; D remains ambiguous. CDR1 is SGHRS and CDR2 is YFSETQ in the germline V gene. The CDR3 spans 14 residues. V lost 0 bases to trimming and J lost 1 base, with 5 bases between them. The CDR3 region has the DNA TGCGCCAGCAGCTTGGCCGGGAGCAATCAGCCCCAGCATTTT. Translated: CASSLAGSNQPQHF. Using reference TRBV5-1 and TRBJ1-5 for the parts outside the CDR3, the full variable domain is KAGVTQTPRYLIKTRGQQVTLSCSPISGHRSVSWYQQTPGQGLQFLFEYFSETQRNKGNFPGRFSGRQFSNSRSEMNVSTLELGDSALYLCASSLAGSNQPQHFGDGTRLSIL.

This clone was observed a few times. This chain uses TRBV6-6 with TRBJ2-4, with D uncertain. CDR1 and CDR2 (germline): MNHNY, SVGAGI (reference sequence). The CDR3 sequence is 13 residues long. The V end lost 6 bases, the J end lost 0 bases, and 6 bases lay between the germline ends. The CDR3 nucleotides are TGTGCCAGCAGCGGGCTAGCCAAAAACATTCAGTACTTC. This sequence encodes CASSGLAKNIQYF.

This clone was observed a handful of times. The chain recombines TRBV14 with TRBJ2-3; no reliable D call. Between the trimmed V and J ends, which lost 2 bases and 4 bases, there was a span of 7 bases. The CDR3 covers 13 residues. Germline V CDR1 and CDR2: SGHDN, FVKESK. In DNA, the CDR3 is TGTGCCAGCAGCCAAATAGGCGCAGATACGCAGTATTTT. Amino acid sequence: CASSQIGADTQYF.

This clone was observed at least ten times. This chain connects TRBV30 to TRBJ2-3; D might be TRBD2 (5 bases). The CDR3 loop spans 13 amino acids. Trimming removed 3 bases from V and 0 bases from J, with 7 bases in between. CDR1 and CDR2 (germline): GTSNPN, SVGIG (reference sequence). Here the CDR3 reads CAWSRTSTDTQYF. The CDR3 nucleotides read TGTGCCTGGAGCCGGACTAGCACAGATACGCAGTATTTT.

In its sample, this clone was seen a few times. The sample has other DNA sequences that encode this CDR3 too. The rearrangement uses TRBV5-1 and TRBJ2-7; D uncertain. This CDR3 has 12 residues. Germline values: CDR1 SGHRS, CDR2 YFSETQ. The ends were cut back, 4 bases at V and 2 bases at J, with 7 bases in the middle. The CDR3 DNA reads as TGCGCCAGCAGCCCAGACACCTACGAGCAGTACTTC. Its translation is CASSPDTYEQYF.

There are a few counts of this clone. Other DNA sequences in this specimen translate into the identical CDR3. The V gene is TRBV7-2, the J gene TRBJ1-5; D unresolved. Germline loops: CDR1 SGHTA, CDR2 FQGNSA. The CDR3 spans 15 residues. V was clipped by 1 base and J by 4 bases, with 11 bases between them. The CDR3 loop is CASSLVGDGNQPQHF. Written as DNA, the CDR3 is TGTGCCAGCAGCTTAGTCGGGGATGGGAATCAGCCCCAGCATTTT.

The CDR3: CASSPNSPQETQYF. The CDR3 DNA sequence: TGTGCCAGCAGCCCAAACAGTCCCCAAGAGACCCAGTACTTC. The chain uses TRBV7-2 and TRBJ2-5; no firm D call. Trimming took 5 bases from V and 1 from J, leaving 11 bases between them. CDR1 is SGHTA, CDR2 FQGNSA, per germline. This CDR3 has 14 amino acids.

The rearrangement links TRBV30 to TRBJ1-5; no definite D call. V lost 2 bases and J lost 4, with 6 bases in between. Germline CDR1 GTSNPN, CDR2 SVGIG (reference sequence). This CDR3 region has 12 residues. The CDR3 nucleotides are TGTGCCTGGAGTCTTTTAAATCAGCCCCAGCATTTT. Its protein is CAWSLLNQPQHF.

V usage is TRBV5-1 and J usage is TRBJ2-3; no definite D call. Germline lookup yields CDR1 SGHRS and CDR2 YFSETQ. V lost 2 bases to trimming and J lost 4 bases, with 14 bases between them. This CDR3 has 15 amino acids. CDR3 sequence reads: CASSFSGRLPDTQYF. CDR3 coding DNA: TGCGCCAGCAGCTTTTCAGGTCGTCTACCAGATACGCAGTATTTT.